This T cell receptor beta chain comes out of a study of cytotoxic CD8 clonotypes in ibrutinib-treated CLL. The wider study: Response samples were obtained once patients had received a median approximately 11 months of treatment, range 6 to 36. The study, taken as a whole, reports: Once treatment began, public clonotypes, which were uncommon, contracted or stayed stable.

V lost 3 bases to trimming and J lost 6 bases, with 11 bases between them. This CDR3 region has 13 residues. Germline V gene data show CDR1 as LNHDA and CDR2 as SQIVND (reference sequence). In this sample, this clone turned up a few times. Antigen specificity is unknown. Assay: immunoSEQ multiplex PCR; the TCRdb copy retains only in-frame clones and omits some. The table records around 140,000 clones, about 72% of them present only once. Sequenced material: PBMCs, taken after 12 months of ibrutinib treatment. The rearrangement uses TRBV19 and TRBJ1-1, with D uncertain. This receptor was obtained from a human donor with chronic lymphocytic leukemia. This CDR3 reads CASSILEIPEAFF. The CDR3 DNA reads TGTGCCAGTAGTATTTTAGAGATCCCTGAAGCTTTCTTT.